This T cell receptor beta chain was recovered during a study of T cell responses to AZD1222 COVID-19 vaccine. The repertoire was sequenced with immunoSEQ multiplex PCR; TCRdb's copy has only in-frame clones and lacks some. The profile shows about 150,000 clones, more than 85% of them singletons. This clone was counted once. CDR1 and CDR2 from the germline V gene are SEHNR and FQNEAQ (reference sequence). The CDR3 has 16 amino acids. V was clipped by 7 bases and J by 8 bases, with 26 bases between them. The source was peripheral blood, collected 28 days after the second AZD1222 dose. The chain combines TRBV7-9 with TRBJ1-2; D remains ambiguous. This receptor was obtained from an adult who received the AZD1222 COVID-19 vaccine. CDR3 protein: CASNRFPDASLRGYTF. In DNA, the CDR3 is TGTGCCAGCAACCGGTTCCCGGACGCGAGTTTGAGGGGCTACACCTTC. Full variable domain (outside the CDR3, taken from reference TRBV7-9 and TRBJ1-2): DTGVSQNPRHKITKRGQNVTFRCDPISEHNRLYWYRQTLGQGPEFLTYFQNEAQLEKSRLLSDRFSAERPKGSFSTLEIQRTEQGDSAMYLCASNRFPDASLRGYTFGSGTRLTVV.